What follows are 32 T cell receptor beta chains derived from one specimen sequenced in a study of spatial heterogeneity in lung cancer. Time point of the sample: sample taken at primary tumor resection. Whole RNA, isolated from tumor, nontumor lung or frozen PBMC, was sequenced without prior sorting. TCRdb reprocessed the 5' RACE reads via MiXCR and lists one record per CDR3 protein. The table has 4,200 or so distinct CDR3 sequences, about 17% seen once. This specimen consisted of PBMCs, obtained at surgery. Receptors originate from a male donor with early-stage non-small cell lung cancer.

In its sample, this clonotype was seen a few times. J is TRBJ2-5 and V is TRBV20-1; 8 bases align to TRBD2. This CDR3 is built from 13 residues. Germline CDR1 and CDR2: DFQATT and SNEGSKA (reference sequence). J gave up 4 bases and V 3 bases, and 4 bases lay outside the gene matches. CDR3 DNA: TGCAGTGCTAGCGGGGGGGCCGGAGAGACCCAGTACTTC. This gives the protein CSASGGAGETQYF.

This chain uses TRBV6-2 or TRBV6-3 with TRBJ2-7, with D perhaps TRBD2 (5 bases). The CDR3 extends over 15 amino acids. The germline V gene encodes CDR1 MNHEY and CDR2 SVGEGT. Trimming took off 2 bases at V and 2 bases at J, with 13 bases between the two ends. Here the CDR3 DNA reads TGTGCCAGCAGTTACCAAGCAGGAGGCCCCTACGAGCAGTACTTC. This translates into CASSYQAGGPYEQYF.

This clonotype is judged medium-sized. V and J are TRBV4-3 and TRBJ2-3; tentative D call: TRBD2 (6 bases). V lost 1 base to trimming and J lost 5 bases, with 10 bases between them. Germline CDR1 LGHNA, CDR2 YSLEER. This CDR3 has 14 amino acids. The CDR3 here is CASSQARAGDTQYF. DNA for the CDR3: TGCGCCAGCAGCCAAGCCAGAGCGGGAGATACGCAGTATTTT.

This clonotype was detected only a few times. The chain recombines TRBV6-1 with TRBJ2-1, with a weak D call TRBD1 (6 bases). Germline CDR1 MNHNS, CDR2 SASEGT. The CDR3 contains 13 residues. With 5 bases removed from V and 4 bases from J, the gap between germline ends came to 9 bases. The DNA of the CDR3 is TGTGCCAGCAGTTCAACAGGGTACAATGAGCAGTTCTTC. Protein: CASSSTGYNEQFF.

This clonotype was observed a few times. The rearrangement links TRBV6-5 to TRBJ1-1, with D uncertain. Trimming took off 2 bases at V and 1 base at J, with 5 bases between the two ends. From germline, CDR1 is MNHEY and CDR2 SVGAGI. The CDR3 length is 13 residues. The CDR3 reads CASSYERNTEAFF. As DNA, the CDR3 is TGTGCCAGCAGTTACGAGAGGAACACTGAAGCTTTCTTT.

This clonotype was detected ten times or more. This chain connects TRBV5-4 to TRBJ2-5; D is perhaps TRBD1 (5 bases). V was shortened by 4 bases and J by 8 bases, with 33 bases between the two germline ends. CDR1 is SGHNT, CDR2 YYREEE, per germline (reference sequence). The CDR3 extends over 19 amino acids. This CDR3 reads CASSPDSKNRTNRPGTQYF. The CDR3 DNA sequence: TGTGCCAGCAGCCCCGACTCCAAGAACAGGACAAACCGCCCAGGAACCCAGTACTTC.

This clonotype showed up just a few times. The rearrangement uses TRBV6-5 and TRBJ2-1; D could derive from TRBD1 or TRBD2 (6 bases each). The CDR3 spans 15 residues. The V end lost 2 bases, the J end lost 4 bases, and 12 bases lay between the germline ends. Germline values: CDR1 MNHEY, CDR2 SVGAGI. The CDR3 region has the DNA TGTGCCAGCAGTTACCGGGGGCCCTCATACAATGAGCAGTTCTTC. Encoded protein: CASSYRGPSYNEQFF.

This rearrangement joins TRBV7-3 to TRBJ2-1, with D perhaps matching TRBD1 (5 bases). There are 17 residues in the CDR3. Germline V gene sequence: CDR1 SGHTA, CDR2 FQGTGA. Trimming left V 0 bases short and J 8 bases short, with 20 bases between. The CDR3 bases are TGTGCCAGCAGCTTAACCCCCCGGACACTGCGTTTCGATGAGCAGTTCTTC. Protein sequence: CASSLTPRTLRFDEQFF.

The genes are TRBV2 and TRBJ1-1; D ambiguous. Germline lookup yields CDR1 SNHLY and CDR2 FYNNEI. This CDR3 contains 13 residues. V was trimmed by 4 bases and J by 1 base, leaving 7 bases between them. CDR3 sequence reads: CASSVGENTEAFF. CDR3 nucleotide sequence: TGTGCCAGCAGTGTGGGTGAGAACACTGAAGCTTTCTTT.

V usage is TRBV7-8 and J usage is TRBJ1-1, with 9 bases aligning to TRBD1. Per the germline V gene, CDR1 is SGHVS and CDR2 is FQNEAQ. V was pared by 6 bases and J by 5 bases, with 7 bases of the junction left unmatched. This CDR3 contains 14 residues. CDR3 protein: CASRPTGGFTEAFF. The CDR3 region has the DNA TGTGCCAGCAGACCCACAGGGGGCTTTACTGAAGCTTTCTTT.

CDR3 amino acids: CASRPKGGLDEQFF. The CDR3 coding sequence is TGTGCCAGCAGACCGAAGGGGGGTTTGGATGAGCAGTTCTTC. The rearrangement uses TRBV2 and TRBJ2-1, with D perhaps TRBD1 or TRBD2 (6 bases each). Germline V lookup: CDR1 SNHLY, CDR2 FYNNEI. Between the trimmed V and J ends, which lost 6 bases and 8 bases, there was a span of 17 bases. The CDR3 is made up of 14 amino acids.

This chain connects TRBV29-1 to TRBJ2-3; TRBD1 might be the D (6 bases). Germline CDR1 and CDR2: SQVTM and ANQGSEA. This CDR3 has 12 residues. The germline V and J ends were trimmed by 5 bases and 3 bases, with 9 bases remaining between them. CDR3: CSVNRDTDTQYF. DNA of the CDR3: TGCAGCGTTAACAGGGATACAGATACGCAGTATTTT.

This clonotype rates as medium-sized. CDR3 protein: CASSLVGDYNEQFF. In nucleotides, the CDR3 is TGTGCCAGCAGCTTAGTCGGGGATTACAATGAGCAGTTCTTC. J is TRBJ2-1 and V is TRBV7-8, with a weak D call TRBD2 (5 bases). This CDR3 comprises 14 residues. V was trimmed by 1 base and J by 4 bases, leaving 8 bases between them. Germline V gene sequence: CDR1 SGHVS, CDR2 FQNEAQ.

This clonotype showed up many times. As DNA, the CDR3 is TGTGCCAGCAGTCGCGGACAGGCCAACACTGAAGCTTTCTTT. It is translated as CASSRGQANTEAFF. V and J are TRBV3-1 and TRBJ1-1; 7 bases line up with TRBD1. In germline, CDR1 is LGHDT, CDR2 YNNKEL (reference sequence). With V trimmed by 6 bases and J by 2 bases, 6 bases remained unmatched. The CDR3 sequence is 14 residues long. Full variable domain (remainder filled in from reference TRBV3-1 and TRBJ1-1): DTAVSQTPKYLVTQMGNDKSIKCEQNLGHDTMYWYKQDSKKFLKIMFSYNNKELIINETVPNRFSPKSPDKAHLNLHINSLELGDSAVYFCASSRGQANTEAFFGQGTRLTVV.

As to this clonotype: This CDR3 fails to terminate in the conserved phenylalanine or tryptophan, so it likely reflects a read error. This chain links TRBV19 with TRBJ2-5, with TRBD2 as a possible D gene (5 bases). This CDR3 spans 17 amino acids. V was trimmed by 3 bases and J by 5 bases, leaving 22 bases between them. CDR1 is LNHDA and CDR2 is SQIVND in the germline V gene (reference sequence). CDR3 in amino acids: CASSMSPASSGVETQYL. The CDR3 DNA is TGTGCCAGTAGTATGAGCCCAGCTAGCTCTGGAGTGGAGACCCAGTACCTC.

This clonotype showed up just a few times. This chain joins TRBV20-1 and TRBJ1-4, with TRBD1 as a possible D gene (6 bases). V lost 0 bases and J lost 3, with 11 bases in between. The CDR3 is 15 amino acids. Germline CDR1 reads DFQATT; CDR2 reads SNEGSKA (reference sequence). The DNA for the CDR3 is TGCAGTGCTAGAGATATGGGGGCGCCTAATGAAAAACTGTTTTTT. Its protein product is CSARDMGAPNEKLFF.

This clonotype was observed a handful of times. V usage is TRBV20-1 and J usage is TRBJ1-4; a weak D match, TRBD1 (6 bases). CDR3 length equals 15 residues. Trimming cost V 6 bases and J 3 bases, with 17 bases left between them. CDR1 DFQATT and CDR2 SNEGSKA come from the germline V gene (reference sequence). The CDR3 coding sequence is TGCAGTGCCGAGCTCCCGGGGGCTTCTAATGAAAAACTGTTTTTT. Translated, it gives CSAELPGASNEKLFF.

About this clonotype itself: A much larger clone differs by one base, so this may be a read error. This CDR3 reads CASSSDVDSNEKLFF. CDR3 DNA sequence: TGTGCCAGCAGTTCGGATGTGGACAGTAATGAAAAACTGTTTTTT. The rearrangement joins TRBV27 to TRBJ1-4; D may be TRBD1 (6 bases). From germline, CDR1 is MNHEY and CDR2 SMNVEV (reference sequence). This CDR3 spans 15 amino acids. V was pared by 4 bases and J by 4 bases, with 13 bases between. Drawing the rest from reference TRBV27 and TRBJ1-4, the complete variable domain is EAQVTQNPRYLITVTGKKLTVTCSQNMNHEYMSWYRQDPGLGLRQIYYSMNVEVTDKGDVPEGYKVSRKEKRNFPLILESPSPNQTSLYFCASSSDVDSNEKLFFGSGTQLSVL.

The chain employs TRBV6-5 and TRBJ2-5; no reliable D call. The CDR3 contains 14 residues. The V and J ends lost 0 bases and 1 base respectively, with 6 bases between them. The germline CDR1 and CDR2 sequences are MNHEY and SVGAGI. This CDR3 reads CASSYSGSQETQYF. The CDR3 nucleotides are TGTGCCAGCAGTTACTCTGGGTCCCAAGAGACCCAGTACTTC.

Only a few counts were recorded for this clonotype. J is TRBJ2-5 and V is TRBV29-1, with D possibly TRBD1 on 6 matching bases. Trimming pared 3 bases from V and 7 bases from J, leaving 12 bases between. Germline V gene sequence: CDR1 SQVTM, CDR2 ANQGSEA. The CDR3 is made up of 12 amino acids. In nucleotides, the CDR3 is TGCAGCGTTGACAGGGGTCAGCTGACCCAGTACTTC. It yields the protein CSVDRGQLTQYF.

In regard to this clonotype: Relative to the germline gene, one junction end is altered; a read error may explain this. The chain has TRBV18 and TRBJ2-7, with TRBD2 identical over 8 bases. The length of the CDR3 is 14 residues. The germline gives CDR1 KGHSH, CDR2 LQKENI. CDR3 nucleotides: TGTGCCAGCTCGCGGGAGGTGACCCCCTACAAGCAGTACTTC. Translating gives CASSREVTPYKQYF. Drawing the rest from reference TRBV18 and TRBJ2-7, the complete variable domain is NAGVMQNPRHLVRRRGQEARLRCSPMKGHSHVYWYRQLPEEGLKFMVYLQKENIIDESGMPKERFSAEFPKEGPSILRIQQVVRGDSAAYFCASSREVTPYKQYFGPGTRLTVT.

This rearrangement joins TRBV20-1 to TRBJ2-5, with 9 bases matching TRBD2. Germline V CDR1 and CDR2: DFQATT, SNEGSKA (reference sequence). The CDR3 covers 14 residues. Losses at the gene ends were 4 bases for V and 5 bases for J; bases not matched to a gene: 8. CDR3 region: CSANKAGGEETQYF. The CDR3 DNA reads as TGCAGTGCTAATAAAGCGGGGGGCGAGGAGACCCAGTACTTC.

The CDR3 DNA is TGTGCCAGCAGCGTGGCTCAAGGACGCCAGGGCCAAGAGACCCAGTACTTC. Translating it yields CASSVAQGRQGQETQYF. V usage is TRBV9 and J usage is TRBJ2-5; a weak D match, TRBD1 (5 bases). The V gene lost 2 bases and the J gene lost 1 base, with 18 bases spanning the gap. CDR3 length equals 17 residues. The V gene's germline CDR1 is SGDLS and CDR2 YYNGEE.

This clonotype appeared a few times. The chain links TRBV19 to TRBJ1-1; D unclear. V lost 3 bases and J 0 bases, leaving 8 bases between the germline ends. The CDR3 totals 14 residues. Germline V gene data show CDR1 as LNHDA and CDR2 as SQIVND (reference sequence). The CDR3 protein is CASSMAGLNTEAFF. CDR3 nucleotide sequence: TGTGCCAGTAGTATGGCAGGTTTGAACACTGAAGCTTTCTTT.

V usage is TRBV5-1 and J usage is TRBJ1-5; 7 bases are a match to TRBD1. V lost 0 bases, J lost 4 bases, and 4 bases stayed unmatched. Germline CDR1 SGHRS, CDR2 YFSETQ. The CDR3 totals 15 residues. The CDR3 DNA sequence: TGCGCCAGCAGCTTGGAACAGGGGAGGAATCAGCCCCAGCATTTT. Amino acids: CASSLEQGRNQPQHF.

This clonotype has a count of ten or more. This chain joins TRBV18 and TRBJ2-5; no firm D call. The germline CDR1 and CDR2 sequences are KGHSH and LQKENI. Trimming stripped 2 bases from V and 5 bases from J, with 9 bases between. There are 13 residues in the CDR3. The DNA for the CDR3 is TGTGCCAGCTCACCAGGCCTGAGTGAGACCCAGTACTTC. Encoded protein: CASSPGLSETQYF. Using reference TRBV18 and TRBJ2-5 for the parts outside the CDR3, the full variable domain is NAGVMQNPRHLVRRRGQEARLRCSPMKGHSHVYWYRQLPEEGLKFMVYLQKENIIDESGMPKERFSAEFPKEGPSILRIQQVVRGDSAAYFCASSPGLSETQYFGPGTRLLVL.

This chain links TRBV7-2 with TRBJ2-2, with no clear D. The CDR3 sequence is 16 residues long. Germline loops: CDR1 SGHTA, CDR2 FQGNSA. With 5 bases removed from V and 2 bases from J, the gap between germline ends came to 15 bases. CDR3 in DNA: TGTGCCAGCAGCCCGCCCTCGGGTGGAAACACCGGGGAGCTGTTTTTT. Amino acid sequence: CASSPPSGGNTGELFF.

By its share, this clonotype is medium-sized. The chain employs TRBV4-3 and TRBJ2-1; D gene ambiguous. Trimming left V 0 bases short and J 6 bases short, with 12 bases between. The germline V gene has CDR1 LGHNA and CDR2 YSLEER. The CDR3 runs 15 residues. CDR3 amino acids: CASSQDPQAGNEQFF. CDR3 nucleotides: TGCGCCAGCAGCCAAGATCCCCAGGCTGGCAATGAGCAGTTCTTC.

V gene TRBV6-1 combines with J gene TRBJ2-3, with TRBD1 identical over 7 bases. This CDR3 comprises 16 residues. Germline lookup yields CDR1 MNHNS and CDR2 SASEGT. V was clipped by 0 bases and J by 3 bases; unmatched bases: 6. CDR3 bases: TGTGCCAGCAGTGAAGCTCGCGGACAGGTAACAGATACGCAGTATTTT. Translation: CASSEARGQVTDTQYF.

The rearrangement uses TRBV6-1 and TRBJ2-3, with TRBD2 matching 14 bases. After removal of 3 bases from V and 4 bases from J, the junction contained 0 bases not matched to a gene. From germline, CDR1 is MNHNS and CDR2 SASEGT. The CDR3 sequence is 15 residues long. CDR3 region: CASSETSGGADTQYF. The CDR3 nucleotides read TGTGCCAGCAGTGAGACTAGCGGGGGGGCAGATACGCAGTATTTT.

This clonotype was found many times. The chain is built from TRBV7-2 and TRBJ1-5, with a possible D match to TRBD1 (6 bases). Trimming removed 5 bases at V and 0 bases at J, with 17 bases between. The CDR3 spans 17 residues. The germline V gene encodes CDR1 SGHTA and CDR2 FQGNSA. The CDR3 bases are TGTGCCAGCAGCCCAAGGGGGGGGCCTGGTAGCAATCAGCCCCAGCATTTT. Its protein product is CASSPRGGPGSNQPQHF. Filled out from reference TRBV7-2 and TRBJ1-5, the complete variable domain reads GAGVSQSPSNKVTEKGKDVELRCDPISGHTALYWYRQSLGQGLEFLIYFQGNSAPDKSGLPSDRFSAERTGGSVSTLTIQRTQQEDSAVYLCASSPRGGPGSNQPQHFGDGTRLSIL.

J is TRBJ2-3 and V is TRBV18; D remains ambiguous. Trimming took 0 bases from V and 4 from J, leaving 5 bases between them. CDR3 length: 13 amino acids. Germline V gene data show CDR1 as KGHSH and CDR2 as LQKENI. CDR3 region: CASSPPGADTQYF. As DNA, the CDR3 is TGTGCCAGCTCACCACCAGGCGCAGATACGCAGTATTTT.